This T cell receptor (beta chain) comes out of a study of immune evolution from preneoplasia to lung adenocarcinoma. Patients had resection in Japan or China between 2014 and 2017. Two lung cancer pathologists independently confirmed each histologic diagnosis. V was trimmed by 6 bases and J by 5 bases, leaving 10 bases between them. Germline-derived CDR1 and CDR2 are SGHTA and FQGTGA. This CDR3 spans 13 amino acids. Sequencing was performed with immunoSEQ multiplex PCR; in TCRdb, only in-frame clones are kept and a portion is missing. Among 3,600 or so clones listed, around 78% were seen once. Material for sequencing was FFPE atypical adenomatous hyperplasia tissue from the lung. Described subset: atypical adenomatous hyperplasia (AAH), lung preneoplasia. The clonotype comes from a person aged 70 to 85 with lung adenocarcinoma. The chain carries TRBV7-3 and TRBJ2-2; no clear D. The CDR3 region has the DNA TGTGCCAGCAGGTTATCTCCTACCGGGGAGCTGTTTTTT. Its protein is CASRLSPTGELFF.